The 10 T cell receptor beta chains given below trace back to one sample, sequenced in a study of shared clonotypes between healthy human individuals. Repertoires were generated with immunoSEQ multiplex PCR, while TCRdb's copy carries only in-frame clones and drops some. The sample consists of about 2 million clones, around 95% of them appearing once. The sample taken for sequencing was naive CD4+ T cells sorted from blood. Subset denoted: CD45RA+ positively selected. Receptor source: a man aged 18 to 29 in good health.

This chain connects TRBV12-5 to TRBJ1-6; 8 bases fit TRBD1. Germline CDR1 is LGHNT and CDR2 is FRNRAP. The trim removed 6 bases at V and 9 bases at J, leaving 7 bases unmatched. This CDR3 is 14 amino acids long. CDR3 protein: CASGSGQGVSPLHF. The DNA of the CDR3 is TGTGCTAGTGGCAGCGGACAGGGAGTTTCACCCCTCCACTTT. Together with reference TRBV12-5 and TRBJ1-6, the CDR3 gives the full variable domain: DARVTQTPRHKVTEMGQEVTMRCQPILGHNTVFWYRQTMMQGLELLAYFRNRAPLDDSGMPKDRFSAEMPDATLATLKIQPSEPRDSAVYFCASGSGQGVSPLHFGNGTRLTVT.

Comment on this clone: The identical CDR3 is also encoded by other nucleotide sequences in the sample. Here the CDR3 DNA reads TGTGCCAGCAGCAGGCAGGGCTCGTATGGCTACACCTTC. Its protein is CASSRQGSYGYTF. J is TRBJ1-2 and V is TRBV6-5; weak D call: TRBD1 (5 bases). The CDR3 is 13 residues long. V lost 6 bases, J lost 5 bases, and 13 bases lay in between. The germline V gene has CDR1 MNHEY and CDR2 SVGAGI.

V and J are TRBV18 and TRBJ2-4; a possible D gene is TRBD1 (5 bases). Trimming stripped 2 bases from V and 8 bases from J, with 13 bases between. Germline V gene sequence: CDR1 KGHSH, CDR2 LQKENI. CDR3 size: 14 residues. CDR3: CASSPTREGDIQYF. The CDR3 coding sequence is TGTGCCAGCTCACCAACCAGAGAAGGGGACATTCAGTACTTC.

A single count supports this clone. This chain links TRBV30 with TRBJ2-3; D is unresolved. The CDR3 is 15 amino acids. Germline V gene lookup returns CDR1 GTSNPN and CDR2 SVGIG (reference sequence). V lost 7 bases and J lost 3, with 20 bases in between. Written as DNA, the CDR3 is TGTGCCTTCCGAGGTGGCAGGAGTGGTACAGATACGCAGTATTTT. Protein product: CAFRGGRSGTDTQYF.

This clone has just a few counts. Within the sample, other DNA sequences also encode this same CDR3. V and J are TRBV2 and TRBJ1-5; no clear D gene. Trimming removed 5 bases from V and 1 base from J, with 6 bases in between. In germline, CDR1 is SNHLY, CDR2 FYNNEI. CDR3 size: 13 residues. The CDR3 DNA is TGTGCCAGCAGTCCCCTAAGCAATCAGCCCCAGCATTTT. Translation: CASSPLSNQPQHF.

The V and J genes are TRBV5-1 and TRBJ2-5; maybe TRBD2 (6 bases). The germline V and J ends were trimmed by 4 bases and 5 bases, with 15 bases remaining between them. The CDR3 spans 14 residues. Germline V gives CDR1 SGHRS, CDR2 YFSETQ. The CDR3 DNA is TGCGCCAGCAGCCCGCGGGGAGCCGGGGAGACCCAGTACTTC. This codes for CASSPRGAGETQYF.

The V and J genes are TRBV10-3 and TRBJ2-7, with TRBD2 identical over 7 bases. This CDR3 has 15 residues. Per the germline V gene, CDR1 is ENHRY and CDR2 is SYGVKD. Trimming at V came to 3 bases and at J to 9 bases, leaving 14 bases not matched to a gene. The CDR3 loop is CAISESGGMPTLQYF. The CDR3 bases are TGTGCCATCAGTGAATCGGGGGGAATGCCCACGTTGCAGTACTTC.

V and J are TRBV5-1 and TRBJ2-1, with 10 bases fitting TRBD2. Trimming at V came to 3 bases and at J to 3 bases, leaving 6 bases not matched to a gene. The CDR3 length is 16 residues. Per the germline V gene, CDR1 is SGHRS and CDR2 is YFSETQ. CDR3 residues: CASSWTSGGYYNEQFF. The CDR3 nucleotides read TGCGCCAGCAGCTGGACTAGCGGAGGATACTACAATGAGCAGTTCTTC.

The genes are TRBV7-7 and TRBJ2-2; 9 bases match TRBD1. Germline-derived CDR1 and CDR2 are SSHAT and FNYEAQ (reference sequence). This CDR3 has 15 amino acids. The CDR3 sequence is CASSAGQGLTGELFF. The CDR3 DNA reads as TGTGCTAGCTCGGCGGGACAGGGTTTAACCGGGGAGCTGTTTTTT.

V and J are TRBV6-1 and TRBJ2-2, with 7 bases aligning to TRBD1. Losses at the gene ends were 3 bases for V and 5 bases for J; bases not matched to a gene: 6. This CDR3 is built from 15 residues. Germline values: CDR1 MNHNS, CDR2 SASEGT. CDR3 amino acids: CASSDVTGWTGELFF. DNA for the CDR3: TGTGCCAGCAGTGACGTGACAGGGTGGACCGGGGAGCTGTTTTTT.